The 28 T cell receptor beta chains given below trace back to one sample, sequenced in a study of T cells after yellow fever vaccination. TCRdb analysed the 5' RACE reads with MiXCR anew, one entry per CDR3 protein. In the table there are approximately 600,000 distinct CDR3 sequences, roughly an eighth of which are singletons. The sequencing used PBMCs, collected on the day of the yellow fever booster vaccination. The receptors derive from a man aged 25 to 45 who received the YFV17D yellow fever vaccine.

This sequence joins TRBV20-1 and TRBJ2-7, with D perhaps TRBD1 (5 bases). Trimming removed 6 bases at V and 1 base at J, with 13 bases between. The CDR3 spans 13 residues. The germline gives CDR1 DFQATT, CDR2 SNEGSKA (reference sequence). This CDR3 is CSAPGQTSYEQYF. CDR3 sequence (DNA): TGCAGTGCCCCCGGACAAACTTCCTACGAGCAGTACTTC.

The genes are TRBV7-2 and TRBJ2-7, with D unresolved. The CDR3 totals 14 residues. Germline CDR1 is SGHTA and CDR2 is FQGNSA. Trimming pared 5 bases from V and 4 bases from J, leaving 15 bases between. The CDR3 spells CASSPGGIRYEQYF. CDR3 DNA: TGTGCCAGCAGCCCCGGCGGAATTCGGTACGAGCAGTACTTC.

Worth noting for this clonotype: Compared with germline, one end of the junction differs, possibly owing to a read error. V gene TRBV7-7 combines with J gene TRBJ2-3; 9 bases map to TRBD1. Germline V CDR1 and CDR2: SSHAT, FNYEAQ (reference sequence). The CDR3 extends over 13 amino acids. The CDR3 DNA follows: TGTGCTAGCAGCCACGGACAGGGGTCGACGCAGTATTTT. This encodes CASSHGQGSTQYF. Variable domain in full (rest from reference TRBV7-7 and TRBJ2-3): GAGVSQSPRYKVTKRGQDVTLRCDPISSHATLYWYQQALGQGPEFLTYFNYEAQPDKSGLPSDRFSAERPEGSISTLTIQRTEQRDSAMYRCASSHGQGSTQYFGPGTRLTVL.

The sample holds one count of this clonotype. CDR3 amino acids: CASTRDRVKTGELFF. The DNA for the CDR3 is TGTGCCAGCACAAGGGACAGGGTAAAGACCGGGGAGCTGTTTTTT. This rearrangement joins TRBV6-1 to TRBJ2-2; TRBD1 matches at 9 bases. With 7 bases clipped from V and 5 bases from J, the junction kept 8 bases outside the gene matches. CDR1 is MNHNS, CDR2 SASEGT, per germline. The CDR3 runs to 15 residues.

J is TRBJ2-1 and V is TRBV28, with unresolved D. Deletions cut 5 bases from V and 1 base from J, with 12 bases between. The CDR3 runs 15 residues. CDR1 is MDHEN, CDR2 SYDVKM, per germline. CDR3 amino acids: CASSPHGDSYNEQFF. As DNA, the CDR3 is TGTGCCAGCAGTCCCCATGGGGATTCCTACAATGAGCAGTTCTTC.

The V gene is TRBV5-1, the J gene TRBJ2-7; 7 bases fit TRBD1. The J segment lost 3 bases and the V segment lost 6 bases, leaving 12 bases of the junction unmatched. Germline V CDR1 and CDR2: SGHRS, YFSETQ. The CDR3 sequence is 15 residues long. The CDR3 DNA reads as TGCGCCAGCAACGTAGGACAGGCCGGGATCTACGAGCAGTACTTC. Its protein product is CASNVGQAGIYEQYF. Using reference TRBV5-1 and TRBJ2-7 for the parts outside the CDR3, the full variable domain is KAGVTQTPRYLIKTRGQQVTLSCSPISGHRSVSWYQQTPGQGLQFLFEYFSETQRNKGNFPGRFSGRQFSNSRSEMNVSTLELGDSALYLCASNVGQAGIYEQYFGPGTRLTVT.

This clonotype was seen only a few times. This rearrangement joins TRBV20-1 to TRBJ1-4; D is possibly TRBD1 (6 bases). Germline V gives CDR1 DFQATT, CDR2 SNEGSKA (reference sequence). Trimming pared 6 bases from V and 6 bases from J, leaving 14 bases between. This CDR3 region has 13 residues. The CDR3 protein is CSAWGPRDEKLFF. The CDR3 coding sequence is TGCAGTGCCTGGGGGCCGAGAGATGAAAAACTGTTTTTT.

The rearrangement uses TRBV7-9 and TRBJ1-5; D is perhaps TRBD1 (6 bases). Trimming took 4 bases from V and 6 from J, leaving 13 bases between them. There are 14 residues in the CDR3. Germline V gene sequence: CDR1 SEHNR, CDR2 FQNEAQ (reference sequence). The CDR3 reads CASSSTGLGQPQHF. The CDR3 DNA reads TGTGCCAGCAGCTCTACAGGGCTAGGTCAGCCCCAGCATTTT.

There are a few counts of this clonotype. A junction boundary mismatches the germline segment, possibly from a read error. The chain has TRBV20-1 and TRBJ2-5; D gene ambiguous. The CDR3 has 13 residues. Germline CDR1 DFQATT, CDR2 SNEGSKA (reference sequence). CDR3 sequence reads: CSASVTGQGTQYF. Here the CDR3 DNA reads TGCAGTGCTAGTGTCACTGGGCAAGGGACCCAGTACTTC.

This clonotype was seen many times. This chain connects TRBV29-1 to TRBJ2-4; D perhaps matches TRBD2 (5 bases). Trimming stripped 4 bases from V and 5 bases from J, with 9 bases between. Germline V gene lookup returns CDR1 SQVTM and CDR2 ANQGSEA. The CDR3 is 12 residues long. CDR3 sequence: CSVALAQNIQYF. In DNA, the CDR3 is TGCAGCGTTGCCCTAGCACAAAACATTCAGTACTTC. Full variable domain (missing parts from reference TRBV29-1 and TRBJ2-4): SAVISQKPSRDICQRGTSLTIQCQVDSQVTMMFWYRQQPGQSLTLIATANQGSEATYESGFVIDKFPISRPNLTFSTLTVSNMSPEDSSIYLCSVALAQNIQYFGAGTRLSVL.

This chain uses TRBV9 with TRBJ2-2; 9 positions agree with TRBD1. J gave up 9 bases and V 4 bases, and 10 bases lay outside the gene matches. CDR1 is SGDLS and CDR2 is YYNGEE in the germline V gene. CDR3 length: 15 amino acids. In DNA form, the CDR3 reads TGTGCCAGCAGCTTTGGGACAGGGTCTTCCCGGGAGCTGTTTTTT. It translates to CASSFGTGSSRELFF.

The rearrangement links TRBV11-2 to TRBJ2-7, with D perhaps TRBD1 (6 bases). Germline-derived CDR1 and CDR2 are SGHAT and FQNNGV. The CDR3 covers 16 residues. The ends were cut back, 2 bases at V and 3 bases at J, with 17 bases in the middle. CDR3 in amino acids: CASSLKTGLLVYEQYF. As DNA, the CDR3 is TGTGCCAGCAGCTTAAAAACAGGGCTTCTCGTCTACGAGCAGTACTTC.

V usage is TRBV30 and J usage is TRBJ1-5; D possibly corresponds to TRBD1 (5 bases). The CDR3 runs 13 residues. Between the trimmed V and J ends, which lost 2 bases and 6 bases, there was a span of 11 bases. Germline CDR1 and CDR2: GTSNPN and SVGIG (reference sequence). The CDR3 loop reads CAWSPQGSQPQHF. The CDR3 nucleotides are TGTGCCTGGAGTCCGCAGGGTAGTCAGCCCCAGCATTTT.

At least ten counts were recorded for this clonotype. The chain employs TRBV5-6 and TRBJ2-1; 8 bases are shared with TRBD2. Germline CDR1 is SGHDT and CDR2 is YYEEEE. This CDR3 contains 14 residues. V shed 0 bases, J shed 8 bases, and the junction held 4 bases outside the gene matches. The CDR3 loop reads CASSLEGLDDEQFF. Written as DNA, the CDR3 is TGTGCCAGCAGCTTGGAGGGACTAGATGATGAGCAGTTCTTC.

CDR3 in DNA: TGTGCCAGCAGCCCCGGTCAGGGCCTCGTCTATGGCTACACCTTC. Protein sequence: CASSPGQGLVYGYTF. This sequence joins TRBV14 and TRBJ1-2, with D possibly TRBD1 on 5 matching bases. Germline CDR1 is SGHDN and CDR2 is FVKESK. This CDR3 is 15 amino acids long. V lost 4 bases, J lost 4 bases, and 16 bases lay in between.

In this sample, this clonotype turned up a few times. The J gene is TRBJ2-6, the V gene TRBV20-1; a possible D gene is TRBD2 (7 bases). CDR3 length equals 13 residues. The V end was cut by 6 bases, the J end by 3 bases, with 9 bases between. Germline V lookup: CDR1 DFQATT, CDR2 SNEGSKA (reference sequence). The CDR3 protein is CSAGGLGANVLTF. The CDR3 DNA follows: TGCAGTGCGGGGGGGCTTGGGGCCAACGTCCTGACTTTC.

In its sample, this clonotype was seen a few times. The V and J genes are TRBV10-2 and TRBJ2-2; the match to TRBD2 covers 11 bases. The germline gives CDR1 WSHSY, CDR2 SAAADI. The junction had 4 bases not matched to a gene; V was cut back by 0 bases and J by 4 bases. The CDR3 totals 17 residues. In DNA, the CDR3 is TGCGCCAGCAGTGAGTCGATGCTAGCGGGAGGCACCGGGGAGCTGTTTTTT. Translated, it gives CASSESMLAGGTGELFF.

This clonotype was recorded many times. This rearrangement joins TRBV7-6 to TRBJ2-2; D may be TRBD1 or TRBD2 (5 bases each). V was trimmed by 5 bases and J by 0 bases, leaving 13 bases between them. The germline CDR1 and CDR2 sequences are SGHVS and FNYEAQ. The CDR3 has 16 residues. The CDR3 sequence is CASSRLGATNTGELFF. CDR3 in DNA: TGTGCCAGCAGCCGACTCGGGGCTACGAACACCGGGGAGCTGTTTTTT.

There are many counts of this clonotype. The chain links TRBV6-6 to TRBJ2-7; D may be TRBD1 (5 bases). The ends were cut back, 4 bases at V and 4 bases at J, with 8 bases in the middle. This CDR3 has 12 amino acids. Germline V gene sequence: CDR1 MNHNY, CDR2 SVGAGI (reference sequence). CDR3 residues: CASSFTGYEQYF. The CDR3 DNA sequence: TGTGCCAGCAGTTTTACAGGTTACGAGCAGTACTTC.

This clonotype has a handful of counts. This chain joins TRBV6-5 and TRBJ2-7, with D possibly being TRBD2 (6 bases). The germline gives CDR1 MNHEY, CDR2 SVGAGI. Trimming took off 4 bases at V and 7 bases at J, with 20 bases between the two ends. The CDR3 length is 15 residues. For the CDR3, the DNA is TGTGCCAGCAGTTTACCGGGACTCCCCCGGGGAGAGCAGTACTTC. Its protein product is CASSLPGLPRGEQYF.

This clonotype was found a few times. The CDR3 loop reads CASSWGPDYNSYEQYF. DNA for the CDR3: TGTGCCAGCAGCTGGGGCCCTGACTATAATTCCTACGAGCAGTACTTC. The genes are TRBV11-2 and TRBJ2-7; possibly TRBD1 or TRBD2 for D (5 bases each). CDR1 and CDR2 from the germline V gene are SGHAT and FQNNGV. Trimming pared 4 bases from V and 1 base from J, leaving 17 bases between. The CDR3 spans 16 residues. Looking up the rest from reference TRBV11-2 and TRBJ2-7 gives the full variable domain: EAGVAQSPRYKIIEKRQSVAFWCNPISGHATLYWYQQILGQGPKLLIQFQNNGVVDDSQLPKDRFSAERLKGVDSTLKIQPAKLEDSAVYLCASSWGPDYNSYEQYFGPGTRLTVT.

This clonotype was recorded a few times. The junction does not match germline at one end; this may be a read error. CDR3 sequence reads: CARSKLGSTGELFF. The CDR3 region has the DNA TGTGCCCGCAGTAAATTGGGCAGCACCGGGGAGCTGTTTTTT. The chain joins TRBV7-9 to TRBJ2-2; D gene ambiguous. The CDR3 runs to 14 residues. Germline V gene lookup returns CDR1 SEHNR and CDR2 FQNEAQ (reference sequence).

This clonotype was detected only a few times. The V call is TRBV5-6, the J call TRBJ2-7; perhaps TRBD1 as D (6 bases). Germline V gene lookup returns CDR1 SGHDT and CDR2 YYEEEE. Trimming took 4 bases from V and 4 from J, leaving 18 bases between them. The CDR3 runs 15 residues. The CDR3 bases are TGTGCCAGCAGCGCTACAGGGAGCCAACCGTACGAGCAGTACTTC. This encodes CASSATGSQPYEQYF.

V gene TRBV28 combines with J gene TRBJ1-5; D gene uncertain. Deletions cut 6 bases from V and 1 base from J, with 13 bases between. The CDR3 has 15 amino acids. Germline lookup yields CDR1 MDHEN and CDR2 SYDVKM. For the CDR3, the DNA is TGTGCCAGCAGCCCCCACCGACGGAGCAATCAGCCCCAGCATTTT. Protein sequence: CASSPHRRSNQPQHF.

The chain uses TRBV28 and TRBJ1-5; D is undetermined. There are 12 residues in the CDR3. Trimming cost V 6 bases and J 4 bases, with 7 bases left between them. In germline, CDR1 is MDHEN, CDR2 SYDVKM. CDR3 in DNA: TGTGCCAGCAGCCGAATTAATCAGCCCCAGCATTTT. It codes for CASSRINQPQHF.

This chain joins TRBV28 and TRBJ2-3, with 9 bases fitting TRBD2. The CDR3 contains 16 residues. Germline lookup yields CDR1 MDHEN and CDR2 SYDVKM. V was pared by 7 bases and J by 3 bases, with 11 bases of the junction left unmatched. The CDR3 DNA reads as TGTGCCAGCACCGGACCTTTAGCGGGAGCAACAGATACGCAGTATTTT. Residues: CASTGPLAGATDTQYF.

This clonotype was counted ten times or more. The chain uses TRBV7-9 and TRBJ2-5; D ambiguous. Germline assignment: CDR1 SEHNR and CDR2 FQNEAQ (reference sequence). The CDR3 has 11 residues. Deletions cut 4 bases from V and 3 bases from J, with 3 bases between. This chain's CDR3 is CASSYKETQYF. The CDR3 DNA sequence: TGTGCCAGCAGCTATAAAGAGACCCAGTACTTC.

On this clonotype itself: A much larger clone is a single base away; this may be a read error. The chain has TRBV20-1 and TRBJ2-1, with 8 nucleotides matching TRBD1. Germline V lookup: CDR1 DFQATT, CDR2 SNEGSKA (reference sequence). The ends lost 5 bases at V and 8 bases at J; junction bases unmatched: 8. This CDR3 region has 13 residues. In DNA form, the CDR3 reads TGCAGTGCTTCCCAGGGGGCATCGGATGAGCAGTTCTTC. Protein sequence: CSASQGASDEQFF.